One sample yielded the 13 T cell receptor beta chains listed below, sequenced in a study of cytomegalovirus exposure and HLA in healthy donors. The study ran its PCR with 60 Vbeta and 13 Jbeta primers. Generated by immunoSEQ multiplex PCR, the TCRdb table keeps only in-frame clones and is missing some. The sample records around 140,000 clones, almost 85% being singletons. What was sequenced was PBMCs. Every receptor here comes from a woman aged 55-70 years in good health and CMV-seropositive.

The chain carries TRBV7-9 and TRBJ1-2, with D tentatively TRBD1 (5 bases). The CDR3 runs to 14 residues. Germline CDR1 reads SEHNR; CDR2 reads FQNEAQ (reference sequence). The V end was cut by 1 base, the J end by 6 bases, with 12 bases between. The CDR3 is CASSLVQAVNGYTF. The CDR3 DNA reads as TGTGCCAGCAGCTTAGTACAGGCCGTAAATGGCTACACCTTC.

The chain links TRBV28 to TRBJ1-5; D is unclear. Looked up from germline, CDR1 is MDHEN and CDR2 is SYDVKM. The CDR3 has 13 residues. Trimming removed 4 bases at V and 2 bases at J, with 6 bases between. DNA for the CDR3: TGTGCCAGCAGTTCCGGGGGCAATCAGCCCCAGCATTTT. Encoded protein: CASSSGGNQPQHF.

V usage is TRBV30 and J usage is TRBJ2-5, with TRBD2 matching over 10 bases. V shed 1 base, J shed 4 bases, and the junction held 0 bases outside the gene matches. This CDR3 region has 13 residues. Looked up from germline, CDR1 is GTSNPN and CDR2 is SVGIG (reference sequence). The CDR3 loop is CAWSGLAGETQYF. CDR3 nucleotides: TGTGCCTGGAGTGGACTAGCGGGAGAGACCCAGTACTTC.

V usage is TRBV9 and J usage is TRBJ2-1, with 7 nucleotides matching TRBD2. This CDR3 region has 15 residues. Germline values: CDR1 SGDLS, CDR2 YYNGEE. V trimming: 3 bases; J trimming: 10 bases; junction bases outside the gene matches: 13. CDR3 sequence: CASSGGRGGSEEQFF. The CDR3 DNA follows: TGTGCCAGCAGCGGCGGTCGGGGAGGGTCGGAGGAGCAGTTCTTC.

The rearrangement links TRBV7-8 to TRBJ2-3; 8 nucleotides agree with TRBD2. V dropped 1 base and J dropped 3; count of bases not matched to a gene: 0. The CDR3 is 14 amino acids. The germline V gene encodes CDR1 SGHVS and CDR2 FQNEAQ. The chain's CDR3 is CASSLERETDTQYF. The DNA for the CDR3 is TGTGCCAGCAGCTTAGAGCGGGAGACAGATACGCAGTATTTT.

The V and J genes are TRBV30 and TRBJ1-3; D not certain. Deletions cut 1 base from V and 8 bases from J, with 9 bases between. The CDR3 is 12 amino acids. Germline V CDR1 and CDR2: GTSNPN, SVGIG (reference sequence). The CDR3 loop reads CAWSAGRDTIYF. Written as DNA, the CDR3 is TGTGCCTGGAGTGCCGGCCGGGACACCATATATTTT.

V gene TRBV7-4 combines with J gene TRBJ2-5, with D tentatively TRBD1 (6 bases). This CDR3 region has 14 residues. CDR1 SGHVT and CDR2 SQSDAQ come from the germline V gene. Trimming pared 4 bases from V and 3 bases from J, leaving 12 bases between. In DNA, the CDR3 is TGTGCCAGCAGCTCGGGGCGGACAGAAGAGACCCAGTACTTC. It is translated as CASSSGRTEETQYF.

The rearrangement links TRBV6-5 to TRBJ2-4, with 10 nucleotides matching TRBD1. The germline V gene has CDR1 MNHEY and CDR2 SVGAGI. The CDR3 is 15 amino acids. V was clipped by 4 bases and J by 8 bases; unmatched bases: 8. The CDR3 sequence: CASSWGGQGEDIQYF. CDR3 nucleotides: TGTGCCAGCAGTTGGGGAGGACAGGGGGAGGACATTCAGTACTTC.

V and J are TRBV11-2 and TRBJ2-1; 7 positions match TRBD2. Germline lookup yields CDR1 SGHAT and CDR2 FQNNGV. The CDR3 contains 15 residues. The V and J ends lost 2 bases and 4 bases, in that order; junction bases with no gene match: 5. The CDR3 protein is CASSLLSGAYNEQFF. CDR3 in DNA: TGTGCCAGCAGCTTATTGAGCGGGGCATACAATGAGCAGTTCTTC.

This clone was seen only once. The chain recombines TRBV28 with TRBJ2-7, with a weak D call TRBD1 (5 bases). CDR1 and CDR2 from the germline V gene are MDHEN and SYDVKM. V was trimmed by 4 bases and J by 4 bases, leaving 17 bases between them. This CDR3 is 15 amino acids long. The CDR3 is CASSSLGLLSYEQYF. The CDR3 bases are TGTGCCAGCAGTTCCCTGGGGCTCCTATCGTACGAGCAGTACTTC.

The rearrangement links TRBV7-9 to TRBJ1-1; D perhaps matches TRBD1 (5 bases). V lost 1 base, J lost 7 bases, and 19 bases lay in between. The CDR3 loop spans 16 amino acids. CDR1 is SEHNR and CDR2 is FQNEAQ in the germline V gene (reference sequence). Here the CDR3 reads CASSLVLRVQQVEAFF. The CDR3, as DNA: TGTGCCAGCAGCTTAGTCTTACGGGTACAACAGGTTGAAGCTTTCTTT.

The chain uses TRBV7-2 and TRBJ2-3; TRBD1 matches at 9 bases. The CDR3 is 14 residues long. CDR1 is SGHTA, CDR2 FQGNSA, per germline. V lost 5 bases and J lost 3; bases outside the gene matches: 3. In DNA, the CDR3 is TGTGCCAGCAGCATCGGGACAGGGACAGATACGCAGTATTTT. This codes for CASSIGTGTDTQYF.

Concerning this clone: A junction boundary mismatches the germline segment, possibly from a read error. The chain is built from TRBV5-1 and TRBJ1-3; D gene ambiguous. The CDR3 covers 15 residues. CDR1 and CDR2 from the germline V gene are SGHRS and YFSETQ. This chain's CDR3 is CASSFGGISGNTVYF. The CDR3 nucleotides read TGCGCCAGCAGCTTTGGAGGCATCTCTGGAAACACCGTATATTTT.